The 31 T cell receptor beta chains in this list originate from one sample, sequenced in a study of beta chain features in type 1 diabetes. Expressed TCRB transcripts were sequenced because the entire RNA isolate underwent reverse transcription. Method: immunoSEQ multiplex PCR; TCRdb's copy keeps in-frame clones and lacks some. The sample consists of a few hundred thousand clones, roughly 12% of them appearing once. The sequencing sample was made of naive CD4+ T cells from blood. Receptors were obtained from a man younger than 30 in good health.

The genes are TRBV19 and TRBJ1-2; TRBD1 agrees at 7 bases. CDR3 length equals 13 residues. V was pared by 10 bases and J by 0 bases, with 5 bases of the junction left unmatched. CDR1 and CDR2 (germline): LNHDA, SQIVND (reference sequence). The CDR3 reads CATQTGPNYGYTF. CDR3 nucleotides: TGTGCCACCCAGACAGGGCCTAACTATGGCTACACCTTC.

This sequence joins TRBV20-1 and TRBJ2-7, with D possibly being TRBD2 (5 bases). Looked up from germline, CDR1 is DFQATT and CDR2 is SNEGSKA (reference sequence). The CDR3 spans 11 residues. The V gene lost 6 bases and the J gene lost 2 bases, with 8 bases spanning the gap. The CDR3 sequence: CSAIGAYEQYF. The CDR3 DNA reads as TGCAGTGCCATCGGGGCCTACGAGCAGTACTTC.

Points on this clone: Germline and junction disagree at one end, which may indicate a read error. CDR3 residues: CGSSLGGNQPQHF. As DNA, the CDR3 is TGTGGCAGCAGTTTGGGGGGTAATCAGCCCCAGCATTTT. The rearrangement links TRBV6-6 to TRBJ1-5; D possibly corresponds to TRBD1 (5 bases). Germline lookup yields CDR1 MNHNY and CDR2 SVGAGI (reference sequence). This CDR3 is built from 13 residues.

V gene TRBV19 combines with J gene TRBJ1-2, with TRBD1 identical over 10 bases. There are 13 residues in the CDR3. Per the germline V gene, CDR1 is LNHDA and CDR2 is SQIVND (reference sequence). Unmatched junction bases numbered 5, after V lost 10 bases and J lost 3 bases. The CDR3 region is CATADRGDYGYTF. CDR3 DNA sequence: TGTGCCACCGCGGACAGGGGGGACTATGGCTACACCTTC.

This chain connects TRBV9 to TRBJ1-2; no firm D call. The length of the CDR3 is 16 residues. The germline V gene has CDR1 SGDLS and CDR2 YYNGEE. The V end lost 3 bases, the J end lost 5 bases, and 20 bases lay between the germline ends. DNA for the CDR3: TGTGCCAGCAGCGAGACCACGGAGGGATCTCGGTATGGCTACACCTTC. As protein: CASSETTEGSRYGYTF. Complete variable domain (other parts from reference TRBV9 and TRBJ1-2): DSGVTQTPKHLITATGQRVTLRCSPRSGDLSVYWYQQSLDQGLQFLIQYYNGEERAKGNILERFSAQQFPDLHSELNLSSLELGDSALYFCASSETTEGSRYGYTFGSGTRLTVV.

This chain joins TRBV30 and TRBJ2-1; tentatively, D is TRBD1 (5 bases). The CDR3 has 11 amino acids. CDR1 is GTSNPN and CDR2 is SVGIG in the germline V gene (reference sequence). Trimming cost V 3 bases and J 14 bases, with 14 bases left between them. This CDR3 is CAWRIRVVEFF. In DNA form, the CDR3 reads TGTGCCTGGAGGATCAGGGTAGTGGAGTTCTTC.

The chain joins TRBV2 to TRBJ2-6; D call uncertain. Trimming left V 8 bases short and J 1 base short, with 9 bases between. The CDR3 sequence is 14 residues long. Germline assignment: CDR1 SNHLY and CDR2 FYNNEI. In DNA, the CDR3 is TGTGCCAGCCGTCGAGGTTCTGGGGCCAACGTCCTGACTTTC. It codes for CASRRGSGANVLTF.

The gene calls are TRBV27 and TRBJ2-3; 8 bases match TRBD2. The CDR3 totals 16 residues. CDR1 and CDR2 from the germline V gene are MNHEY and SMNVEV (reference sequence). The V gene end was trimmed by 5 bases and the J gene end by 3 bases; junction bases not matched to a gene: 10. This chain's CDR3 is CASSPTAGGFTDTQYF. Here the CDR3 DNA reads TGTGCCAGCAGTCCAACTGCGGGAGGATTTACAGATACGCAGTATTTT.

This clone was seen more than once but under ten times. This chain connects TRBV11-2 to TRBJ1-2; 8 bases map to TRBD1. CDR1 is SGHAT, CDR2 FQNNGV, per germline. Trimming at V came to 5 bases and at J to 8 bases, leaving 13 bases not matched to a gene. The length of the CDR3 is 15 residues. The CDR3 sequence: CASSTQSGTGGGYTF. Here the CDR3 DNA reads TGTGCCAGCAGCACCCAATCCGGGACAGGAGGCGGCTACACCTTC. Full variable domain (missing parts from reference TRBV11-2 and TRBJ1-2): EAGVAQSPRYKIIEKRQSVAFWCNPISGHATLYWYQQILGQGPKLLIQFQNNGVVDDSQLPKDRFSAERLKGVDSTLKIQPAKLEDSAVYLCASSTQSGTGGGYTFGSGTRLTVV.

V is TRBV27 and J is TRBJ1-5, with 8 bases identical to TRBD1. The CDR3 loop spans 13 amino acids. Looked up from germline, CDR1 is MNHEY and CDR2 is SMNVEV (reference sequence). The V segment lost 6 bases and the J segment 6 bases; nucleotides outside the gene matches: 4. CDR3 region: CASSYRGFQPQHF. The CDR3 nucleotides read TGTGCCAGCAGCTACAGGGGGTTTCAGCCCCAGCATTTT.

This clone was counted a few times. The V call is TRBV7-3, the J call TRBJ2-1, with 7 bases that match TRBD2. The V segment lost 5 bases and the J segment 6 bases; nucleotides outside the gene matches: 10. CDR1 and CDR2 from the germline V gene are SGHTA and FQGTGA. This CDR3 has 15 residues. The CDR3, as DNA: TGTGCCAGCAGCCCCCCGGGGAGGGATTCCAATGAGCAGTTCTTC. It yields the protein CASSPPGRDSNEQFF.

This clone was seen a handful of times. As DNA, the CDR3 is TGTGCCAGCAGCTTAGTGGGAGGGGTTCCCTACGAGCAGTACTTC. Its protein product is CASSLVGGVPYEQYF. The chain couples TRBV7-2 to TRBJ2-7; 7 nucleotides match TRBD2. The germline V gene encodes CDR1 SGHTA and CDR2 FQGNSA. The trim removed 1 base at V and 2 bases at J, leaving 5 bases unmatched. This CDR3 comprises 15 residues. Full variable domain (remainder filled in from reference TRBV7-2 and TRBJ2-7): GAGVSQSPSNKVTEKGKDVELRCDPISGHTALYWYRQSLGQGLEFLIYFQGNSAPDKSGLPSDRFSAERTGGSVSTLTIQRTQQEDSAVYLCASSLVGGVPYEQYFGPGTRLTVT.

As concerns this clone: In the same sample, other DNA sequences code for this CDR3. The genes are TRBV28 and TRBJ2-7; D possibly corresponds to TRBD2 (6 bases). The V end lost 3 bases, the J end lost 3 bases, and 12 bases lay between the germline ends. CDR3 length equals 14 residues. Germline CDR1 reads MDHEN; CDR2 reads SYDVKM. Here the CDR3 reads CASSLGGGLYEQYF. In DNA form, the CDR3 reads TGTGCCAGCAGTTTGGGTGGGGGACTCTACGAGCAGTACTTC.

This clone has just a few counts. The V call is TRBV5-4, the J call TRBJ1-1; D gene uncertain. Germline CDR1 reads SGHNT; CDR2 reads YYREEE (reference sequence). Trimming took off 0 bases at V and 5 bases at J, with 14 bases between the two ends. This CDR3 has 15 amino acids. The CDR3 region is CASSLEAGRGTEAFF. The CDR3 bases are TGTGCCAGCAGCTTGGAGGCAGGCCGTGGGACTGAAGCTTTCTTT.

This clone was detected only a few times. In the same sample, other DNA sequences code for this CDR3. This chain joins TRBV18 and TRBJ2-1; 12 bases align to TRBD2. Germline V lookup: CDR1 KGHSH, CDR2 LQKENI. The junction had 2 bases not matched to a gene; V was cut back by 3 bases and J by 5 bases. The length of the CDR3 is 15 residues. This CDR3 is CASSPLAGGHNEQFF. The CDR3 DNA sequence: TGTGCCAGCTCACCTCTAGCGGGGGGGCACAATGAGCAGTTCTTC. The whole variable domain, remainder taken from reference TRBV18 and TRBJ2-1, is NAGVMQNPRHLVRRRGQEARLRCSPMKGHSHVYWYRQLPEEGLKFMVYLQKENIIDESGMPKERFSAEFPKEGPSILRIQQVVRGDSAAYFCASSPLAGGHNEQFFGPGTRLTVL.

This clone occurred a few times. CDR3 DNA: TGTGCCAGCAGGGAGGACAGTTGGGGCTCCTACGAGCAGTACTTC. It encodes CASREDSWGSYEQYF. The V gene is TRBV27, the J gene TRBJ2-7; tentatively, D is TRBD1 (6 bases). The length of the CDR3 is 15 residues. Between the trimmed V and J ends, which lost 6 bases and 0 bases, there was a span of 15 bases. The germline V gene has CDR1 MNHEY and CDR2 SMNVEV (reference sequence).

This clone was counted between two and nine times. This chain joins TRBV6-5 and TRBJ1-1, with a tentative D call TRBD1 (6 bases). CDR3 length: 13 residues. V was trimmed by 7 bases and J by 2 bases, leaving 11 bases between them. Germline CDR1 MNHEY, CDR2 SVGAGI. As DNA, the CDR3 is TGTGCCAGCACACACAGGGTTAACACTGAAGCTTTCTTT. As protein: CASTHRVNTEAFF.

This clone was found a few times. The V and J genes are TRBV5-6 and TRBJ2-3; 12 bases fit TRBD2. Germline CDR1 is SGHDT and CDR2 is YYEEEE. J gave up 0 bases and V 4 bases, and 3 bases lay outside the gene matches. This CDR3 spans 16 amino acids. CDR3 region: CASSPGLAGSTDTQYF. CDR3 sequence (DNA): TGTGCCAGCAGCCCTGGACTAGCGGGGAGCACAGATACGCAGTATTTT.

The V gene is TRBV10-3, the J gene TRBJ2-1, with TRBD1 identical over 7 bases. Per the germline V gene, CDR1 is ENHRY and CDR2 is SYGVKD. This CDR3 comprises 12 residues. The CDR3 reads CATGTVYNEQFF. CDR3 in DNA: TGTGCAACCGGGACAGTATACAATGAGCAGTTCTTC.

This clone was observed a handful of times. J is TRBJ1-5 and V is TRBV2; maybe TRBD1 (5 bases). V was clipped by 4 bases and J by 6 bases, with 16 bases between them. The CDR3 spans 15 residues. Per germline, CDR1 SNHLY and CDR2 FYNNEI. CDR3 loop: CASSGGGGRRQPQHF. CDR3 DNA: TGTGCCAGCAGTGGAGGCGGGGGTCGTCGTCAGCCCCAGCATTTT.

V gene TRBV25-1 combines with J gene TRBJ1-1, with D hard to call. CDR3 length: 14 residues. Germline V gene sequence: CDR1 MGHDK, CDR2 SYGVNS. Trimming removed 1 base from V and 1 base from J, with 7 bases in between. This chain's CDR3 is CASSEFGRNTEAFF. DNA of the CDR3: TGTGCCAGCAGTGAATTTGGGAGGAACACTGAAGCTTTCTTT.

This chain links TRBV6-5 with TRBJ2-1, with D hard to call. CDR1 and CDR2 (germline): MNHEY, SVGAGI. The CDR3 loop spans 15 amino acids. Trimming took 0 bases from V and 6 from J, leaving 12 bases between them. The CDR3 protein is CASSYSNPRSNEQFF. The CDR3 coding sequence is TGTGCCAGCAGTTACTCGAACCCCCGGTCCAATGAGCAGTTCTTC.

The CDR3 nucleotides read TGTGCCAGCAGCTCCCTCCGGGTCTATGGAGCTGGGGCCAACGTCCTGACTTTC. Amino acids: CASSSLRVYGAGANVLTF. This chain uses TRBV7-3 with TRBJ2-6; no definite D call. The length of the CDR3 is 18 residues. Trimming removed 4 bases at V and 2 bases at J, with 18 bases between. The V gene's germline CDR1 is SGHTA and CDR2 FQGTGA.

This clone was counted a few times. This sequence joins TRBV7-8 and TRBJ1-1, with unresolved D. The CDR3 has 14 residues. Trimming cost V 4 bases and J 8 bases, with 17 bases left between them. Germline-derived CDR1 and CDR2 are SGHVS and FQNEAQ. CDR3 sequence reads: CASSSRFGTAEAFF. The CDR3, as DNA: TGTGCCAGCAGCTCCCGCTTCGGCACAGCAGAAGCTTTCTTT.

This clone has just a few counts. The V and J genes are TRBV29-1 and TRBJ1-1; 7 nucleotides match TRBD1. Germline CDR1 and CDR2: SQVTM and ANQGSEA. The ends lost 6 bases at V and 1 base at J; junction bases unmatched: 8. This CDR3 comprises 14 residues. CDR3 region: CSVKPGTANTEAFF. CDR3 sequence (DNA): TGCAGCGTAAAACCAGGGACAGCGAACACTGAAGCTTTCTTT.

CDR3 region: CASSPEAGSGELFF. The CDR3 coding sequence is TGTGCCAGCAGCCCAGAAGCCGGGAGCGGGGAGCTGTTTTTT. The chain couples TRBV11-3 to TRBJ2-2; tentative D call: TRBD2 (6 bases). The CDR3 sequence is 14 residues long. The V gene's germline CDR1 is SGHNT and CDR2 YENEEA. Between the trimmed V and J ends, which lost 5 bases and 7 bases, there was a span of 14 bases. Full variable domain (missing parts from reference TRBV11-3 and TRBJ2-2): EAGVVQSPRYKIIEKKQPVAFWCNPISGHNTLYWYLQNLGQGPELLIRYENEEAVDDSQLPKDRFSAERLKGVDSTLKIQPAELGDSAVYLCASSPEAGSGELFFGEGSRLTVL.

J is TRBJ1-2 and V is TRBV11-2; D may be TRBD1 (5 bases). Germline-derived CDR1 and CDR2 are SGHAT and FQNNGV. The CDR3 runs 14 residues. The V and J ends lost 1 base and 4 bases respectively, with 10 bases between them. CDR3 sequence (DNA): TGTGCCAGCAGCTTAGGCCAGGGTGGCTATGGCTACACCTTC. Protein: CASSLGQGGYGYTF.

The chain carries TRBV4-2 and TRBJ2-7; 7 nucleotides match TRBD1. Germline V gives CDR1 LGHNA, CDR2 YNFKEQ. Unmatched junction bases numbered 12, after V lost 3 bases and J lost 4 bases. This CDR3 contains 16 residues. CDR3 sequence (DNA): TGTGCCAGCAGCCACCACAGGGGTGCTGATCGTTACGAGCAGTACTTC. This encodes CASSHHRGADRYEQYF.

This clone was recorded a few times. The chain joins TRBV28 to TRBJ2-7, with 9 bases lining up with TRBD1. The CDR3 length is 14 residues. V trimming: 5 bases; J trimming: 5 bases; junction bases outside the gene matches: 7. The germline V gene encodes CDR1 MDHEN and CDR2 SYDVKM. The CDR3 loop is CASSTGTGNHEQYF. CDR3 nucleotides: TGTGCCAGCAGTACCGGGACAGGGAACCACGAGCAGTACTTC.

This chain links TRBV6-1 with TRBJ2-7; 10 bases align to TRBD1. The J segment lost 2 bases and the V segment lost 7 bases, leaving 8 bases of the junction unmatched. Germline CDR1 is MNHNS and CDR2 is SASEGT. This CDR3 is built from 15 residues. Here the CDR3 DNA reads TGTGCCAGCACCCGCGGGGGACAGGGGACCTACGAGCAGTACTTC. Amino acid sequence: CASTRGGQGTYEQYF.

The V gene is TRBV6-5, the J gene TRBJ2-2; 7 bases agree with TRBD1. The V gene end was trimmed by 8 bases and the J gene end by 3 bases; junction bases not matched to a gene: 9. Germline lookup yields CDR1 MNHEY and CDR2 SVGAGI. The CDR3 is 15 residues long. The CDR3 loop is CASGSWTGYTGELFF. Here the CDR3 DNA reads TGTGCCAGCGGTTCCTGGACAGGATACACCGGGGAGCTGTTTTTT.